One T cell receptor (beta chain) is described in this entry. Its target is unknown. This sample stems from a study of OX40 agonist ivuxolimab in advanced cancers. Across the study: While on treatment, patients had intravenous ivuxolimab at 0.01 to 10 mg/kg every 2 weeks. Prior anti-PD-1, anti-PD-L1 or anti-CTLA-4 therapy did not bar entry, and about 40% had some.

This CDR3 has 13 residues. CDR1 is SGHTA, CDR2 FQGNSA, per germline. V lost 2 bases and J lost 2, with 7 bases in between. Autoimmune disease history or systemic immunosuppression meant exclusion. Libraries were prepared by immunoSEQ multiplex PCR; TCRdb keeps only in-frame clonotypes and omits some of them. In the table there are about 30,000 clones, less than 95% of which are singletons. Study findings and constraints: In the expanded peripheral T cells, antigen specificity was never determined.

The source is an adult with an advanced solid tumor such as melanoma, head and neck, liver or kidney cancer. This chain links TRBV7-2 with TRBJ2-7; D call uncertain. The starting material was CD4+ or CD8+ T cells sorted from blood, obtained in a trial of the OX40 agonist ivuxolimab. In nucleotides, the CDR3 is TGTGCCAGCAGCTTAAGTACAGCCTACGAGCAGTACTTC. This translates into CASSLSTAYEQYF.